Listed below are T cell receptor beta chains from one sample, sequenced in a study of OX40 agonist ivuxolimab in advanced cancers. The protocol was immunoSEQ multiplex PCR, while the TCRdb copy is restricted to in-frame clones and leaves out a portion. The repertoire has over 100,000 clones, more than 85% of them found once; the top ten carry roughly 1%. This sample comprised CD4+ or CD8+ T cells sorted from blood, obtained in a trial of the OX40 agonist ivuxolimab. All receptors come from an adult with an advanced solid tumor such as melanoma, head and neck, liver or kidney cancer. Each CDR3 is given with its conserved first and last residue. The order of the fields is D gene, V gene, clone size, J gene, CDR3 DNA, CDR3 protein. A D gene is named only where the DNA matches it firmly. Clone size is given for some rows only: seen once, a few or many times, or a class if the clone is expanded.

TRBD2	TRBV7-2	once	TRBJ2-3	TGTGCCAGCAGCGGGGGGACTAGTTGGGGCACAGATACGCAGTATTTT	CASSGGTSWGTDTQYF
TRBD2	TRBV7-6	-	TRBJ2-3	TGTGCCAGCAGCGCTAGTACTAGCGGGGGGGCAGATACGCAGTATTTT	CASSASTSGGADTQYF
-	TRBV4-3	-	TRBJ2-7	TGCGCCAGCAGCCAGGGCAACAGTCCCTCCTACGAGCAGTACTTC	CASSQGNSPSYEQYF
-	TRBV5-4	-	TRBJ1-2	TGTGCCAGCAGCCCGGGACGGGGTGACTATGGCTACACCTTC	CASSPGRGDYGYTF
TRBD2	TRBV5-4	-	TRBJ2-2	TGTGCCAGCAGCTTGGCGGGGGGACTAGCTAAGAACACCGGGGAGCTGTTTTTT	CASSLAGGLAKNTGELFF
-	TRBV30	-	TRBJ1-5	TGTGCCTGGAGCCCACCGGGGACAAATAATCAGCCCCAGCATTTT	CAWSPPGTNNQPQHF
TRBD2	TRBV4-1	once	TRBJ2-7	TGCGCCAGCAGCCAGGGTAGCGGGAGTCGGGACGAGCAGTACTTC	CASSQGSGSRDEQYF
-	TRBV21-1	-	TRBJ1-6	TGTGCCAGCAGCAAAGCCTCCAGGAGAGGGGCGCTTGGGATTGGACATAATTCACCCCTCCACTTT	CASSKASRRGALGIGHNSPLHF
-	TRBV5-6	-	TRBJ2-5	TGTGCCAGCAGCCGCTACAGGGTGACTTCCCAAGAGACCCAGTACTTC	CASSRYRVTSQETQYF
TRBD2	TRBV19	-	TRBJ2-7	TGTGCCAGTAGCGAGACTAGCGGGAGGGCCATTCCCCGGTACGAGCAGTACTTC	CASSETSGRAIPRYEQYF
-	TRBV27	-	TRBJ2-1	TGTGCCAGCAGCCCTTCTCGCCCCTCCTACAATGAGCAGTTCTTC	CASSPSRPSYNEQFF
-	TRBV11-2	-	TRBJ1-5	TGTGCCAGCAGCTTAGATTCCGTGGGACTCCCCTATCAGCCCCAGCATTTT	CASSLDSVGLPYQPQHF
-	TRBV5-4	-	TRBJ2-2	TGTGCCAGCAGGCATACAGGGTCGGGCCGGGGAGCTGTTTTT	CASRHTGSGRGAVF
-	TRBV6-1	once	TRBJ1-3	TGTGCCAGCAACCAGGATCTGGTGAACACCATATATTTT	CASNQDLVNTIYF
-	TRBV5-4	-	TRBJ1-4	TGTGCCAGCAGCTTGGTGGAGAATGAAAAACTGTTTTTT	CASSLVENEKLFF
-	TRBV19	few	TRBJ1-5	TGTGCCTCTCGTGCACAGGTCAATCAGCCCCAGCATTTT	CASRAQVNQPQHF
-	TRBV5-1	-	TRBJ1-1	TGCGCCAGCAGCTTCGGACTGTTCATGGGGGGCGAGAAGGAAGCTTTCTTT	CASSFGLFMGGEKEAFF
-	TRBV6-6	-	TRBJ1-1	TGTGCCAGCAGTTCGGGGTATCAAGCTTTCTTT	CASSSGYQAFF
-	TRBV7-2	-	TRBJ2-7	TGTGCCAGCAGCTCCCAATACGAGCAGTACTTC	CASSSQYEQYF
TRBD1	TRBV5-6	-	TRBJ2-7	TGTGCCAGCAGCTACCGGGACAGGGGCTCCTACGAGCAGTACTTC	CASSYRDRGSYEQYF
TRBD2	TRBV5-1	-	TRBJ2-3	TGCGCCAGCAGCTTGTTGGCTAGCGGGGGGGCAACAGATACGCAGTATTTT	CASSLLASGGATDTQYF
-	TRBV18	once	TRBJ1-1	TGTGCCAGCTCACCTCTTCCCAAAAACCCTTTGAACACTGAAGCTTTCTTT	CASSPLPKNPLNTEAFF
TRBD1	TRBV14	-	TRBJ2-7	TGTGCCAGCAGCCAAGGGGGGACAGTCTACGAGCAGTACTTC	CASSQGGTVYEQYF
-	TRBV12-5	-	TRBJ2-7	TGTGCTAGTGGTTGGGAACTGAACGAGCAGTACTTC	CASGWELNEQYF
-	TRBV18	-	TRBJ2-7	TGTGCCAGCTCACCACCGCAGGGATTGAGCGAGCAGTACTTC	CASSPPQGLSEQYF
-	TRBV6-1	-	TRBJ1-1	TGTGCCAGCAGTGAAGGGGGCTCCGCTCGTGAAGCTTTCTTT	CASSEGGSAREAFF
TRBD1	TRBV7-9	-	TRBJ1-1	TGTGCCAGCAGCTTAGCAACAGGGGCTACTGAAGCTTTCTTT	CASSLATGATEAFF
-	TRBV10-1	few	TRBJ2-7	TGCGCCAGCAGTGAGATGAGGGAATGGGAGCAGTACTTC	CASSEMREWEQYF
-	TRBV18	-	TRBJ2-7	TGTGCCAGCTCACCACCGGGCAACGAGCAGTACTTC	CASSPPGNEQYF
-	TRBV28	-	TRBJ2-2	TGTGCCAGCAGCACCCCGACAGGGGAGCTGTTTTTT	CASSTPTGELFF
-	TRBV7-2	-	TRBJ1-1	TGTGCCAGTCGGGGTACGATGGGATACACTGAAGCTTTCTTT	CASRGTMGYTEAFF
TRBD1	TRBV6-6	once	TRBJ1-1	TGTGCCAGCAGTACTGGACAGGGCGCTATGAACACTGAAGCTTTCTTT	CASSTGQGAMNTEAFF
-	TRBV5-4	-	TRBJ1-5	TGTGCCAGCAGCTTGGATAGCAATCGGCCCCAGCATTTT	CASSLDSNRPQHF
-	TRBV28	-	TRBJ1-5	TGTGCCAGCAGTTTAGGGGGTTCCCGCAATCAGCCCCAGCATTTT	CASSLGGSRNQPQHF
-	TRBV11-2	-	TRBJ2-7	TGTGCCAGCAGGCGGTCGCCGAGGGCCTACGAGCAGTACTTC	CASRRSPRAYEQYF
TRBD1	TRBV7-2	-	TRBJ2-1	TGTGCCAGCAGGCCAGGGGACAGGGCTCACAATGAGCAGTTCTTC	CASRPGDRAHNEQFF
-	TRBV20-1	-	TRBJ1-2	TGCAGTGCTAGACATCAAAATGGCTACACCTTC	CSARHQNGYTF
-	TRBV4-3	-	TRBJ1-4	TGCGCCAGCAGTCCCGGTCGGCGTGCAACTAATGAAAAACTGTTTTTT	CASSPGRRATNEKLFF
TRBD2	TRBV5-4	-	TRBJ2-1	TGTGCCAGCAGCTTGGGAGCGGGAACCTACAATGAGCAGTTCTTC	CASSLGAGTYNEQFF
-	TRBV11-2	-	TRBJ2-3	TGTGCCAGCGGAGAGAGCACAGATACGCAGTATTTT	CASGESTDTQYF
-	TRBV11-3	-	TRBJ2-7	TGTGCCAGCAGCCCCGGGTTCGGGTCCAACTACGAGCAGTACTTC	CASSPGFGSNYEQYF
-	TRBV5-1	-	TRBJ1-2	TGCGCCAGCAGCTTGCCCCTTCTCTTCAGTTCAGCTAACTATGGCTACACCTTC	CASSLPLLFSSANYGYTF
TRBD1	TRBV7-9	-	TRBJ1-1	TGTGCCAGCAGCTTAGACAGGGGGGCCCCCACTGAAGCTTTCTTT	CASSLDRGAPTEAFF
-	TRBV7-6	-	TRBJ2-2	TGTGCCAGCAGACAGTCCGTCGCGAACACCGGGGAGCTGTTTTTT	CASRQSVANTGELFF
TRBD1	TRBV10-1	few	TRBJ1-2	TGCGCCAGCAGAGACAGGGTTCAGGGCTACACCTTC	CASRDRVQGYTF
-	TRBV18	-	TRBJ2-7	TGTGCCAGCTCACCAAGCAGGGGCGCCTACGAGCAGTACTTC	CASSPSRGAYEQYF